A selection of T cell receptor beta chains follows, all from one sample in a study of radiotherapy plus CTLA-4 blockade in lung cancer. The table came from immunoSEQ multiplex PCR; TCRdb's copy has only in-frame clones and leaves some out. Here the sample spans around 70,000 clones, 65% to 85% being singletons. The specimen comprised peripheral blood, sampled from a patient treated with radiotherapy plus ipilimumab. The receptors stem from a human donor with non-small cell lung cancer whose response to radiotherapy plus ipilimumab could not be evaluated. Some clones in this sample may be carry-over from other donors' samples. Each CDR3 is given with its conserved first and last residue. The D gene is left open where the match is weak. Clone size is stated in some rows and not others, as once, few, many or a class when expanded.

cdr3_nt	cdr3_aa	clone_size	v_call	j_call	d_call
TGTGCCAGCAGCCTCTCCAGGACAGGGGCCGGGGAGCTGTTTTTT	CASSLSRTGAGELFF	NA	TRBV7-3	TRBJ2-2	TRBD1
TGCGCCAGCAGCTTGGCGTCCCGACAGATTCACACTGAAGCTTTCTTT	CASSLASRQIHTEAFF	NA	TRBV5-1	TRBJ1-1	NA
TGTGCCAGCAGTTTAGGAGAAAGACCATCACCCCTCCACTTT	CASSLGERPSPLHF	NA	TRBV27	TRBJ1-6	NA
TGTGCCAGCAGCTTACAGCGGGGGGGACTCTCCTACGAGCAGTACTTC	CASSLQRGGLSYEQYF	few	TRBV11-2	TRBJ2-7	TRBD2
TGCAGCGTCAGACAGGGGACTGGGAACACTGAAGCTTTCTTT	CSVRQGTGNTEAFF	NA	TRBV29-1	TRBJ1-1	TRBD1
TGTGCCAGCACCCTGGGGACTACCTATAATTCACCCCTCCACTTT	CASTLGTTYNSPLHF	NA	TRBV6-5	TRBJ1-6	NA
TGTGCCAGCAGTGACCCTCTACTGCGAGATACGCAGTATTTT	CASSDPLLRDTQYF	NA	TRBV6-1	TRBJ2-3	NA
TGTGCCAGCAGCCCGGACAGGGGGCGGTATGGCTACACCTTC	CASSPDRGRYGYTF	NA	TRBV14	TRBJ1-2	TRBD1
TGCACCAGCAGCTTCGGCCCGGGACAGGGGTATGGCTACGCCTTC	CTSSFGPGQGYGYAF	NA	TRBV1	TRBJ1-2	NA
TGTGCCAGCAGCCCTTACACAGGTGGGGGGACGACCCAGTACTTC	CASSPYTGGGTTQYF	NA	TRBV7-9	TRBJ2-5	NA
TGTGCCACCACAGGGGGAAAGGGGTACGAGCAGTACTTC	CATTGGKGYEQYF	NA	TRBV6-4	TRBJ2-7	TRBD1
TGTGCCAGCAGTTCCCCCCCGGGACAGATGAATTCACCCCTCCACTTT	CASSSPPGQMNSPLHF	NA	TRBV6-5	TRBJ1-6	TRBD1
TGTGCCTCAAACGGGGGTTCCTACGAGCAGTACTTC	CASNGGSYEQYF	NA	TRBV6-5	TRBJ2-7	NA
TGCGCCAGCAGCTTGTTTGCGGACACAGATACGCAGTATTTT	CASSLFADTDTQYF	NA	TRBV5-1	TRBJ2-3	NA
TGTGCCAGCTCACCCCCGGGAGCTGGGTCAGATACGCAGTATTTT	CASSPPGAGSDTQYF	NA	TRBV18	TRBJ2-3	NA
TGCGCCAGCAGCAACCGCCTGGGACAGGGGGCTAACACTGAAGCTTTCTTT	CASSNRLGQGANTEAFF	NA	TRBV5-1	TRBJ1-1	TRBD1
TGTGCCAGCACTATAGACAGTAACTATAATTCACCCCTCCACTTT	CASTIDSNYNSPLHF	NA	TRBV28	TRBJ1-6	NA
TGTGCCACCAGCAGGACCCGACAGGGATACGAGCAGTACTTC	CATSRTRQGYEQYF	few	TRBV15	TRBJ2-7	TRBD1
TGTGCCAGCAGCGGTGGAGTAGGGGAGCTGTTTTTT	CASSGGVGELFF	NA	TRBV7-3	TRBJ2-2	NA
TGTGCCAGTAGTACTACGGGAGCAACTAATGAAAAACTGTTTTTT	CASSTTGATNEKLFF	few	TRBV19	TRBJ1-4	NA
TGTGCCAGCAGTTTTCGCCAGGGGGATCAGCCCCAGCATTTT	CASSFRQGDQPQHF	NA	TRBV28	TRBJ1-5	TRBD1